One and the same sample provided the 11 T cell receptor beta chains below, sequenced in a study of cytomegalovirus exposure and HLA in healthy donors (dated by TCRdb to 2017 to 2019). Library generation was performed with the immunoSEQ multiplex PCR assay. For the multiplex PCR, a mixture combining 60 forward primers for TCR Vbeta segments and 13 reverse primers for TCR Jbeta segments was used. TCRdb's version of the immuneACCESS table is confined to in-frame rearrangements and falls short of the full clone set. An unresolved V gene accounts for under half of the shortfall where checked; the remainder is of unknown origin. The sample table holds 150,000 or so clones, of which approximately 79% were seen once. About 14% of the sample is taken by the ten largest. The sample was PBMCs. These receptors were collected from a man aged 50-60 years in good health and CMV-seropositive.

V is TRBV5-1 and J is TRBJ1-6; D is uncertain. This CDR3 is 14 amino acids long. The ends were cut back, 0 bases at V and 7 bases at J, with 8 bases in the middle. The germline gives CDR1 SGHRS, CDR2 YFSETQ. The CDR3 nucleotides read TGCGCCAGCAGCTTGGTGATGGAGAATTCACCCCTCCACTTT. As protein: CASSLVMENSPLHF.

The chain uses TRBV6-6 and TRBJ1-2; D is ambiguous. The CDR3 has 15 residues. Looked up from germline, CDR1 is MNHNY and CDR2 is SVGAGI (reference sequence). The ends were cut back, 8 bases at V and 3 bases at J, with 19 bases in the middle. The CDR3: CASYSAGSSDYGYTF. CDR3 DNA sequence: TGTGCCAGCTATTCCGCGGGAAGTTCGGACTATGGCTACACCTTC.

The CDR3 region has the DNA TGTGCCAGCAGTGAGGGAGGGCAAGGTAATCAGCCCCAGCATTTT. Amino acids: CASSEGGQGNQPQHF. The V and J genes are TRBV2 and TRBJ1-5; no definite D call. The CDR3 loop spans 15 amino acids. Germline V gene lookup returns CDR1 SNHLY and CDR2 FYNNEI. V dropped 3 bases and J dropped 4 bases, with 13 bases sitting between them.

The CDR3 reads CASSAARDRGFNEQFF. The CDR3 nucleotides read TGTGCCAGCAGCGCCGCCCGGGACAGGGGTTTCAATGAGCAGTTCTTC. J is TRBJ2-1 and V is TRBV9, with TRBD1 matching over 10 bases. The CDR3 spans 16 residues. V was pared by 3 bases and J by 6 bases, with 9 bases of the junction left unmatched. Germline loops: CDR1 SGDLS, CDR2 YYNGEE.

This clone occurred once. The chain couples TRBV25-1 to TRBJ2-5, with 10 bases lining up with TRBD1. From germline, CDR1 is MGHDK and CDR2 SYGVNS. The trim removed 3 bases at V and 5 bases at J, leaving 6 bases unmatched. The CDR3 covers 15 residues. CDR3 sequence: CASSEVTGGGETQYF. CDR3 DNA sequence: TGTGCCAGCAGTGAGGTGACAGGGGGCGGTGAGACCCAGTACTTC. Full variable domain (outside the CDR3, taken from reference TRBV25-1 and TRBJ2-5): EADIYQTPRYLVIGTGKKITLECSQTMGHDKMYWYQQDPGMELHLIHYSYGVNSTEKGDLSSESTVSRIRTEHFPLTLESARPSHTSQYLCASSEVTGGGETQYFGPGTRLLVL.

The chain has TRBV6-5 and TRBJ2-3; 11 bases agree with TRBD2. Germline values: CDR1 MNHEY, CDR2 SVGAGI. The CDR3 contains 16 residues. The ends lost 4 bases at V and 4 bases at J; junction bases unmatched: 7. The CDR3 DNA is TGTGCCAGCAGTTCAATAGCGGGGGGGCGCCCAGATACGCAGTATTTT. Translating gives CASSSIAGGRPDTQYF.

This chain links TRBV5-1 with TRBJ2-1; D ambiguous. Germline V gene data show CDR1 as SGHRS and CDR2 as YFSETQ. CDR3 length equals 16 residues. V lost 1 base and J 0 bases, leaving 11 bases between the germline ends. CDR3: CASSLLGFSSYNEQFF. The CDR3 coding sequence is TGCGCCAGCAGCTTGTTGGGCTTTAGCTCCTACAATGAGCAGTTCTTC.

The V call is TRBV5-6, the J call TRBJ1-3; D might be TRBD1 (6 bases). The CDR3 contains 16 residues. The V gene's germline CDR1 is SGHDT and CDR2 YYEEEE. Trimming stripped 2 bases from V and 2 bases from J, with 14 bases between. This CDR3 is CASSFKGSGAGNTIYF. The CDR3 DNA reads TGTGCCAGCAGCTTCAAGGGTTCAGGGGCTGGAAACACCATATATTTT.

The rearrangement links TRBV10-3 to TRBJ2-7; 8 bases map to TRBD2. V was pared by 0 bases and J by 1 base, with 5 bases of the junction left unmatched. CDR1 is ENHRY, CDR2 SYGVKD, per germline. The CDR3 runs to 16 residues. Here the CDR3 reads CAISESERGKSYEQYV. Here the CDR3 DNA reads TGTGCCATCAGTGAGTCGGAGCGGGGGAAATCCTACGAGCAGTACGTC.

The chain carries TRBV9 and TRBJ1-2, with D uncertain. The CDR3 runs to 15 residues. Trimming shortened V by 0 bases and J by 7 bases, and 16 bases separated the two germline ends. Germline V lookup: CDR1 SGDLS, CDR2 YYNGEE. As DNA, the CDR3 is TGTGCCAGCAGCGTAGAAGGGAGGGAATGGGGTGGCTACACCTTC. This sequence encodes CASSVEGREWGGYTF.

This clone occurred once. CDR3 residues: CASTPPRGEQFF. The CDR3 coding sequence is TGTGCCAGCACCCCCCCCCGAGGTGAGCAGTTCTTC. This sequence joins TRBV6-5 and TRBJ2-1; the D is unclear. Germline V gene data show CDR1 as MNHEY and CDR2 as SVGAGI. The CDR3 sequence is 12 residues long. The V gene lost 7 bases and the J gene lost 9 bases, with 13 bases spanning the gap.